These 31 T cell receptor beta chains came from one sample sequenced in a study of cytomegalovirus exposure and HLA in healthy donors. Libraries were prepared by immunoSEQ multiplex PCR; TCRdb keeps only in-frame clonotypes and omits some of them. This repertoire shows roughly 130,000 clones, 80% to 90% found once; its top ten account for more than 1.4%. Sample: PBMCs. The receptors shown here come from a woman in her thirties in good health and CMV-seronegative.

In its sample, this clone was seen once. The CDR3 is CSVYTPGTGVQGYTF. CDR3 in DNA: TGCAGCGTTTATACTCCCGGGACAGGGGTTCAGGGCTACACCTTC. This sequence joins TRBV29-1 and TRBJ1-2, with TRBD1 matching 10 bases. Germline V gene lookup returns CDR1 SQVTM and CDR2 ANQGSEA. This CDR3 has 15 amino acids. V lost 5 bases and J lost 8; bases outside the gene matches: 14.

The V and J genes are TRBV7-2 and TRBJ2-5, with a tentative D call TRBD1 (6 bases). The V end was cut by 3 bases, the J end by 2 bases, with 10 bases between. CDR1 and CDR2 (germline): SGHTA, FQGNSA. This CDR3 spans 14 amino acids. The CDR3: CASSFGTSQETQYF. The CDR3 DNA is TGTGCCAGCAGCTTTGGGACAAGTCAAGAGACCCAGTACTTC.

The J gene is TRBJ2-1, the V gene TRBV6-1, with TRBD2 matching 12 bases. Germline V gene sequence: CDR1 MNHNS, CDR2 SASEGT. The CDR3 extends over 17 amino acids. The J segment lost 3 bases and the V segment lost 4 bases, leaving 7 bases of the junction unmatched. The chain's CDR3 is CASSARLAGVSYNEQFF. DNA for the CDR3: TGTGCCAGCAGTGCTAGACTAGCGGGGGTCAGCTACAATGAGCAGTTCTTC.

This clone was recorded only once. As DNA, the CDR3 is TGTGCCTGGAGTGCTTGGGACAGGGACAACACTGAAGCTTTCTTT. Protein product: CAWSAWDRDNTEAFF. V and J are TRBV30 and TRBJ1-1, with 9 bases that match TRBD1. The CDR3 loop spans 15 amino acids. The germline CDR1 and CDR2 sequences are GTSNPN and SVGIG (reference sequence). V shed 1 base, J shed 2 bases, and the junction held 5 bases outside the gene matches.

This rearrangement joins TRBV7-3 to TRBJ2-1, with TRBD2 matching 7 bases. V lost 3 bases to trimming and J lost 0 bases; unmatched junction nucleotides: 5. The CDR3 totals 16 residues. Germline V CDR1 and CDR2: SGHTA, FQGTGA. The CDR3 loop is CASSFSGASSYNEQFF. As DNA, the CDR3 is TGTGCCAGCAGCTTCAGCGGGGCGAGCTCCTACAATGAGCAGTTCTTC.

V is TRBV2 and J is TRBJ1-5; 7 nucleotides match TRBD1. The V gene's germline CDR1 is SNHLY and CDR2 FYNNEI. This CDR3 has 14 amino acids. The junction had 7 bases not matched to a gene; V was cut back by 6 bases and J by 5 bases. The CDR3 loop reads CASSPGQSYQPQHF. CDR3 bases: TGTGCCAGCAGCCCGGGACAGAGCTATCAGCCCCAGCATTTT.

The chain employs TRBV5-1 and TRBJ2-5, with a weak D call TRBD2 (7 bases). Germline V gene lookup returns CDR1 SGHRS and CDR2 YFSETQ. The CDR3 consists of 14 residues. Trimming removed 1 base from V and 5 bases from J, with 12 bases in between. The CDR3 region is CASSLRGAGETQYF. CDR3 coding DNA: TGCGCCAGCAGCTTGCGGGGGGCGGGTGAGACCCAGTACTTC.

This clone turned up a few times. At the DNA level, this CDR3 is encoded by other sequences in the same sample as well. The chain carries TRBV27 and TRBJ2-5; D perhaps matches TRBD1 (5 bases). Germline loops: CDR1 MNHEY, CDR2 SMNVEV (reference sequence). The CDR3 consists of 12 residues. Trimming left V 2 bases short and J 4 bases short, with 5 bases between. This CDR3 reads CASSLRGETQYF. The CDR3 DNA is TGTGCCAGCAGTTTAAGGGGAGAGACCCAGTACTTC.

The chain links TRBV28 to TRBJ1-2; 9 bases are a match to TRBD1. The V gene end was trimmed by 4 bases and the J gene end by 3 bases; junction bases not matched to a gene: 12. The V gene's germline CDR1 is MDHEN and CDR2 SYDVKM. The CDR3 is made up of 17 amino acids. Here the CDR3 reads CASSYSWGTGTDYGYTF. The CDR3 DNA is TGTGCCAGCAGTTATTCCTGGGGGACAGGGACTGACTATGGCTACACCTTC.

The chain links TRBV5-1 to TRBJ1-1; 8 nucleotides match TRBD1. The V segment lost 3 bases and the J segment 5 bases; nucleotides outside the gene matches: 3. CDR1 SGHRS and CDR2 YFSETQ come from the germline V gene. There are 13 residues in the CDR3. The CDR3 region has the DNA TGCGCCAGCAGCTCCAGGGGGCGGACTGAAGCTTTCTTT. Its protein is CASSSRGRTEAFF.

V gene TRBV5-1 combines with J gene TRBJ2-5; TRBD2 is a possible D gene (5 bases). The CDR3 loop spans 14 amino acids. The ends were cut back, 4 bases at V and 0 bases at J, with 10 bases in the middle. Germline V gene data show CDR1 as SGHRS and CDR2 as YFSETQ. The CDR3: CASSERMNQETQYF. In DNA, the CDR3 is TGCGCCAGCAGCGAGCGGATGAACCAAGAGACCCAGTACTTC. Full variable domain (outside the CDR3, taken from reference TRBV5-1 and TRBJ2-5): KAGVTQTPRYLIKTRGQQVTLSCSPISGHRSVSWYQQTPGQGLQFLFEYFSETQRNKGNFPGRFSGRQFSNSRSEMNVSTLELGDSALYLCASSERMNQETQYFGPGTRLLVL.

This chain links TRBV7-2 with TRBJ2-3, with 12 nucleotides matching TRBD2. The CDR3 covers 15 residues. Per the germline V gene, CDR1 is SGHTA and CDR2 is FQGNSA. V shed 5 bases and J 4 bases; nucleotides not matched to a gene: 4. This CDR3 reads CASSPSGGVSDTQYF. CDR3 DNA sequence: TGTGCCAGCAGCCCTAGCGGGGGGGTTTCAGATACGCAGTATTTT.

CDR3 sequence (DNA): TGTGCCAGCAGCTTACTAGGGGGTTCCTATAATTCACCCCTCCACTTT. Its protein is CASSLLGGSYNSPLHF. This chain connects TRBV7-3 to TRBJ1-6; a weak D match, TRBD1 (6 bases). This CDR3 is 16 amino acids long. The germline V and J ends were trimmed by 2 bases and 1 base, with 9 bases remaining between them. The germline gives CDR1 SGHTA, CDR2 FQGTGA.

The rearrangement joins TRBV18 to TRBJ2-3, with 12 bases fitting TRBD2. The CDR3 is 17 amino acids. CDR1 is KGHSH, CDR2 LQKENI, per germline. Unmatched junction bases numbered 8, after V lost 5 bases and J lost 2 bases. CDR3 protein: CASSSNGLAGITDTQYF. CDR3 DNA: TGTGCCAGCTCATCAAATGGACTAGCGGGAATCACAGATACGCAGTATTTT.

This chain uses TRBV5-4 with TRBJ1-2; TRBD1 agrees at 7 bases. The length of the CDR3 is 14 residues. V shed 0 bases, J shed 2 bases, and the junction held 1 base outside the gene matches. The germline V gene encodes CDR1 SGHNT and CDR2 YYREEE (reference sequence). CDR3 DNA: TGTGCCAGCAGCTTGGACAGGGGCAACTATGGCTACACCTTC. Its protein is CASSLDRGNYGYTF.

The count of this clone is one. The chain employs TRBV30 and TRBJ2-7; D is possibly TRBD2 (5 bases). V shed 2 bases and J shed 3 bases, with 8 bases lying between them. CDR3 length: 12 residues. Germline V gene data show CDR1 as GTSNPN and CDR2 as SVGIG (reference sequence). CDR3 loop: CAWSPRGYEQYF. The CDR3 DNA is TGTGCCTGGAGTCCCCGGGGCTACGAGCAGTACTTC.

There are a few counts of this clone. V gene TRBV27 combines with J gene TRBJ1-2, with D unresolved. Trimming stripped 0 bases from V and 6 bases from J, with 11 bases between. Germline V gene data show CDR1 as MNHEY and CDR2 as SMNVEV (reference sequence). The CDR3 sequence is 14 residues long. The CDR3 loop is CASSLSPRVDGYTF. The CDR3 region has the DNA TGTGCCAGCAGTTTATCGCCCCGAGTGGATGGCTACACCTTC.

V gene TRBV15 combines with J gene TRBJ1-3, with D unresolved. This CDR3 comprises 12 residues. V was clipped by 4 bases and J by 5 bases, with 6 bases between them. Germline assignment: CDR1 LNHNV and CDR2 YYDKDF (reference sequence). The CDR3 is CATSTLRNTIYF. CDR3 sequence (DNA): TGTGCCACCAGCACCCTCCGAAACACCATATATTTT.

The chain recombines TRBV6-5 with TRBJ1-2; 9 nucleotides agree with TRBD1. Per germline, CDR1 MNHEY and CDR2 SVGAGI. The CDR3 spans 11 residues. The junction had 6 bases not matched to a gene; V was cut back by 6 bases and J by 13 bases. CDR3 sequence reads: CASSRGQGCTF. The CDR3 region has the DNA TGTGCCAGCAGCCGGGGACAGGGATGCACCTTC.

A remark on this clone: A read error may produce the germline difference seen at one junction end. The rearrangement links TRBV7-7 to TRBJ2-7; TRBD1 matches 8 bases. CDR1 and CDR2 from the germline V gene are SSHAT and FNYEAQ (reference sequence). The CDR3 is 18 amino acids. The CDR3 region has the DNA TGTGCTAGCAGCTCGTGCTCGGGCAGGGGGCCGAGCCCCTACGAGCAGTACTTC. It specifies CASSSCSGRGPSPYEQYF.

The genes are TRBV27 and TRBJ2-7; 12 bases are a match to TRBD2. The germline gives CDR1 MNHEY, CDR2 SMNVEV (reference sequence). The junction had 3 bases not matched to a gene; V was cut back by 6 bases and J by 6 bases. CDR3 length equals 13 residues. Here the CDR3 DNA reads TGTGCCAGCAGACGGACTAGCGGGGCCGAGCAGTACTTC. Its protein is CASRRTSGAEQYF.

The CDR3 DNA reads as TGTGCCAGCTCACCTACTGAGAACTATGGCTACACCTTC. Protein sequence: CASSPTENYGYTF. The chain has TRBV18 and TRBJ1-2; D uncertain. Germline values: CDR1 KGHSH, CDR2 LQKENI. This CDR3 contains 13 residues. Trimming removed 3 bases at V and 2 bases at J, with 7 bases between.

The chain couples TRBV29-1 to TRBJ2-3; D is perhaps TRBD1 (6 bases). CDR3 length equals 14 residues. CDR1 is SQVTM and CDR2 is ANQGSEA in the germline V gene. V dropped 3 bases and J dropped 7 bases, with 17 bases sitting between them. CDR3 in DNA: TGCAGCGTTGATTCGGCAGGGGCGACCAATACGCAGTATTTT. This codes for CSVDSAGATNTQYF.

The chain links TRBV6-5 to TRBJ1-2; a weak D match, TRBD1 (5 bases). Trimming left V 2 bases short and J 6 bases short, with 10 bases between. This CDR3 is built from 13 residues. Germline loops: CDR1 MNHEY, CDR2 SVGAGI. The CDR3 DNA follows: TGTGCCAGCAGTTACGGGGGAGGAGATGGCTACACCTTC. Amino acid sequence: CASSYGGGDGYTF.

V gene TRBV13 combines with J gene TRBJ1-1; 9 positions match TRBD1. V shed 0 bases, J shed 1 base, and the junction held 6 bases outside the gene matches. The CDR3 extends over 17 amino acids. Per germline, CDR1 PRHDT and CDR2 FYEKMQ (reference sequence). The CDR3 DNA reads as TGTGCCAGCAGCTTAGGGCACCGGGGACAGGGGAACACTGAAGCTTTCTTT. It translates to CASSLGHRGQGNTEAFF. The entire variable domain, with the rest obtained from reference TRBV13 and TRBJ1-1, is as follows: AAGVIQSPRHLIKEKRETATLKCYPIPRHDTVYWYQQGPGQDPQFLISFYEKMQSDKGSIPDRFSAQQFSDYHSELNMSSLELGDSALYFCASSLGHRGQGNTEAFFGQGTRLTVV.

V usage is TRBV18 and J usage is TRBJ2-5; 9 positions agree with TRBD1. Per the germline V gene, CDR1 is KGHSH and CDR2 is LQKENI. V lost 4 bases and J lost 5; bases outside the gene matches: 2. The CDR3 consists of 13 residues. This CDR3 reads CASSQDRGETQYF. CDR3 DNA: TGTGCCAGCTCACAAGACAGGGGGGAGACCCAGTACTTC.

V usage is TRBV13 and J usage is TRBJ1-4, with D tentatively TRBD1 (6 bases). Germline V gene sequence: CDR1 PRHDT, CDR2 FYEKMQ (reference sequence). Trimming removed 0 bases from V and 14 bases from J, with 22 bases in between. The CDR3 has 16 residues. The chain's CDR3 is CASSLGQKGGTSPLFF. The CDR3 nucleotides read TGTGCCAGCAGCTTAGGCCAAAAGGGGGGGACCTCCCCCCTGTTTTTT.

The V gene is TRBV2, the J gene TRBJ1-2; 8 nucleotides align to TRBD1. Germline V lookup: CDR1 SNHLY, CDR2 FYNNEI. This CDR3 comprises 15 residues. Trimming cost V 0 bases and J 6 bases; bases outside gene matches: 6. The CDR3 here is CASSEAAGGTDGYTF. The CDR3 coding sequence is TGTGCCAGCAGTGAAGCGGCAGGGGGCACCGATGGCTACACCTTC.

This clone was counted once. The CDR3 DNA reads TGTGCCAGTAGTATTAAGGACAGGTTCTACGAGCAGTACTTC. This translates into CASSIKDRFYEQYF. The chain uses TRBV19 and TRBJ2-7; 7 bases are shared with TRBD1. Per germline, CDR1 LNHDA and CDR2 SQIVND (reference sequence). The CDR3 sequence is 14 residues long. V shed 3 bases, J shed 3 bases, and the junction held 5 bases outside the gene matches.

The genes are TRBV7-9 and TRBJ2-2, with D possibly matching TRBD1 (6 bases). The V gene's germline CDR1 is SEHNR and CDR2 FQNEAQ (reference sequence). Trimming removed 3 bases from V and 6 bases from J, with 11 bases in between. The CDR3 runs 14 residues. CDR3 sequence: CASSLEAGAGELFF. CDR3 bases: TGTGCCAGCAGCTTGGAGGCAGGGGCCGGGGAGCTGTTTTTT.

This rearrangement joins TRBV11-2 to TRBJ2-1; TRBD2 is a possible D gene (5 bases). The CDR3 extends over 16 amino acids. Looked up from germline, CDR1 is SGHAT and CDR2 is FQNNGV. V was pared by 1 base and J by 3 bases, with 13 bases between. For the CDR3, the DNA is TGTGCCAGCAGCTTAGTACGGGGAGCGGTCTACAATGAGCAGTTCTTC. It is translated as CASSLVRGAVYNEQFF.